The clone carrying this TCR beta chain was detected a few times. The antigen remains unidentified. The source of the sample is a study of beta chain features in type 1 diabetes. Study-level findings and limits: Reduced insertions and increased deletions marked VDJ junctions in type 1 diabetes patients.

All of the isolated RNA was reverse transcribed, so expressed TCRB transcripts were sequenced. The method was immunoSEQ multiplex PCR; TCRdb's version includes in-frame clones alone and lacks a portion of them. The sample consists of 350,000 to 450,000 clones, around 15% of them appearing once. Germline loops: CDR1 MDHEN, CDR2 SYDVKM. CDR3 length equals 14 residues. Trimming left V 6 bases short and J 4 bases short, with 13 bases between. The rearrangement links TRBV28 to TRBJ2-1, with D maybe TRBD2 (6 bases). The sample was naive CD4+ T cells from blood. The receptor was isolated from a woman aged 18-29 years in good health. The CDR3 bases are TGTGCCAGCAGCGAGACTAGATCTTACAATGAGCAGTTCTTC. Amino acids: CASSETRSYNEQFF.